The entry that follows covers one T cell receptor (beta chain) sequence. Its cognate antigen is unknown. The data were taken from a study of cytomegalovirus exposure and HLA in healthy donors. General study findings and limits: Earlier analysis found most TCR beta V segments productive about 90% or about 30% of the time. Per published accounts, TCR beta sequences correctly predicted the HLA-A and HLA-B alleles of most subjects. As a later analysis showed, a missense DCLRE1C variant was linked to trimming of TCR beta V- and J-genes. In a later analysis, productive TCRs from donors in an Asian-associated ancestry cluster reportedly carried fewer N-insertions than the cohort mean.

PCR employed 60 Vbeta and 13 Jbeta primers. This table comes from immunoSEQ multiplex PCR, and its TCRdb copy is limited to in-frame clones, with some not included. The data contain 200,000 to 250,000 clones, about 78% of them singletons. Trimming removed 5 bases from V and 8 bases from J; junction bases left unmatched: 5. Germline V gene lookup returns CDR1 SQVTM and CDR2 ANQGSEA. The CDR3 consists of 11 residues. The sequenced sample consisted of PBMCs. The chain has TRBV29-1 and TRBJ1-1; 7 nucleotides align to TRBD1. The receptor was isolated from a male donor in good health and CMV-seronegative. This CDR3 is CSVLTGSEAFF. The CDR3 DNA sequence: TGCAGCGTTTTGACAGGGTCCGAAGCTTTCTTT. The full variable domain, with the rest looked up from reference TRBV29-1 and TRBJ1-1, is SAVISQKPSRDICQRGTSLTIQCQVDSQVTMMFWYRQQPGQSLTLIATANQGSEATYESGFVIDKFPISRPNLTFSTLTVSNMSPEDSSIYLCSVLTGSEAFFGQGTRLTVV.